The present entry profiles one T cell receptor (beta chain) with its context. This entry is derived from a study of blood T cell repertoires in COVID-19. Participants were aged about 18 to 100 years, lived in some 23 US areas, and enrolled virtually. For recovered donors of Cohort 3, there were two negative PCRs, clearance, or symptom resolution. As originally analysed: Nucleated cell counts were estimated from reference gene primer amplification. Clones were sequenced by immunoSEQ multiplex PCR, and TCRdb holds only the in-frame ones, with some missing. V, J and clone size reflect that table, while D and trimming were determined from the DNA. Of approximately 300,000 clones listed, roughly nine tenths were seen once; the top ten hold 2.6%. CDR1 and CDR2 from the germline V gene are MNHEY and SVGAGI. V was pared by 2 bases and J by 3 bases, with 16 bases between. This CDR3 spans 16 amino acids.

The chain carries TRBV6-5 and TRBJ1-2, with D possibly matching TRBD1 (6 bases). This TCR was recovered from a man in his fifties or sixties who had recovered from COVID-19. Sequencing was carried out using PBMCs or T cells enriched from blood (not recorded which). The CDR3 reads CASSYTTGPPHYGYTF. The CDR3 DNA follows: TGTGCCAGCAGTTACACAACAGGGCCGCCCCACTATGGCTACACCTTC.